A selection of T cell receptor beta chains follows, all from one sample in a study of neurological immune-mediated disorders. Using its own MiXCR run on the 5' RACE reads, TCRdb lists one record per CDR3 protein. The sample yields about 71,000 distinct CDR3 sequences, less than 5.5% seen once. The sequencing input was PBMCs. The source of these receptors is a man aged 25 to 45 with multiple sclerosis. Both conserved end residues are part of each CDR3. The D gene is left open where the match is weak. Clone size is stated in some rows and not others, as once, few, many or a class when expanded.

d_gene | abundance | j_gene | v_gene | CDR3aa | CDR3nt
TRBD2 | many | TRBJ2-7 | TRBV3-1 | CASSQAVSTGTRAYEQYF | TGTGCCAGCAGCCAAGCGGTTAGTACCGGGACTAGGGCCTACGAGCAGTACTTC
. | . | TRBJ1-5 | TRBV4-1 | CASSPRGAGNQPQNF | TGCGCCAGCAGCCCGAGGGGGGCTGGCAATCAGCCCCAGAATTTT
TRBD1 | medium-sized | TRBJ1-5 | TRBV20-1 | CSARRAAGTAYSNQPQHF | TGCAGTGCTAGACGAGCGGCCGGGACAGCTTATAGCAATCAGCCCCAGCATTTT
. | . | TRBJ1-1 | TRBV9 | CASSESKPEAFF | TGTGCCAGCAGCGAGTCGAAGCCTGAAGCTTTCTTT
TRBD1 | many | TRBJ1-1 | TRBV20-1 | CSARYRGENTEAFF | TGCAGTGCTAGATACAGGGGCGAAAACACTGAAGCTTTCTTT
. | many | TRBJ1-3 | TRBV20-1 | CSAHRNSGNTIYF | TGCAGTGCTCACAGGAATTCTGGAAACACCATATATTTT
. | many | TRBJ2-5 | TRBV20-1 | CSASVETQYF | TGCAGTGCTAGTGTAGAGACCCAGTACTTC
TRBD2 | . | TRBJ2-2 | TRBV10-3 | CAISEAGDGELFF | TGTGCCATCAGTGAGGCGGGGGACGGGGAGCTGTTTTTT
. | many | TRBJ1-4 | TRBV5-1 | CASSLGGSANEKLFF | TGCGCCAGCAGCTTGGGAGGGTCCGCTAATGAAAAACTGTTTTTT
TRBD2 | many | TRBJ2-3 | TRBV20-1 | CSAIGGFGGGDTQYF | TGCAGTGCTATCGGGGGGTTTGGCGGGGGAGATACGCAGTATTTT
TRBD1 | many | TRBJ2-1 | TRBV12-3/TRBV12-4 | CASTRTGVNEQFF | TGTGCCAGCACCAGGACAGGGGTTAATGAGCAGTTCTTC
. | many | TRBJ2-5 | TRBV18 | CASSPPLGLPGETQYF | TGTGCCAGCTCACCACCGTTGGGTCTCCCGGGGGAGACCCAGTACTTC
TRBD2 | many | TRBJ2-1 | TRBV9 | CASSVVGTSGEQFF | TGTGCCAGCAGCGTAGTAGGGACTAGTGGTGAGCAGTTCTTC
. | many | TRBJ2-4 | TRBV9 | CASSESVIGGREYF | TGTGCCAGCAGCGAAAGTGTTATCGGGGGAAGGGAATACTTC
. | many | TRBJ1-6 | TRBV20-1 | CSARGSAANSPLHF | TGCAGTGCTAGGGGGTCAGCTGCAAATTCACCCCTCCACTTT
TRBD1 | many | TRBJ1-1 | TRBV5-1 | CASSFGDREGDKAFF | TGCGCCAGCAGCTTCGGGGACAGGGAGGGGGATAAAGCTTTCTTT
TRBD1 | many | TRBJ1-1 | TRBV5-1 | CASSLVTGGDTEAFF | TGCGCCAGCAGCTTGGTGACAGGGGGGGACACTGAAGCTTTCTTT
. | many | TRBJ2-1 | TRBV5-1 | CASSLNDRQQFF | TGCGCCAGCAGCTTGAACGACAGACAGCAGTTCTTC
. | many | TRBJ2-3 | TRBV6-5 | CASSPTGDTQYF | TGTGCCAGCAGTCCGACGGGGGATACGCAGTATTTT
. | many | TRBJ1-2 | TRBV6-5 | CASSLSGGARGYTF | TGTGCCAGCAGTTTGTCGGGGGGGGCCCGCGGCTACACCTTC
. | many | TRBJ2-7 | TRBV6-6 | CASSYLQPGASYEQYF | TGTGCCAGCAGTTACCTACAGCCGGGGGCTTCCTACGAGCAGTACTTC
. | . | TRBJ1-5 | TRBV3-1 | CASSQGGNQPQNF | TGTGCCAGCAGCCAAGGGGGCAATCAGCCCCAGAATTTT
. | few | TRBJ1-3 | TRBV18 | CASSLKIGATSGNTIYF | TGTGCCAGCTCACTGAAGATAGGGGCGACCTCTGGAAACACCATATATTTT
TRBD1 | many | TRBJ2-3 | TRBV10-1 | CASRAGTGGSTDTQYF | TGCGCCAGCAGAGCCGGGACAGGGGGTAGCACAGATACGCAGTATTTT
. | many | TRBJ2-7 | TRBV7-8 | CASSLALGVLVHEQYF | TGTGCCAGCAGCTTAGCCCTGGGAGTTCTTGTCCACGAGCAGTACTTC
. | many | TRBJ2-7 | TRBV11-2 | CASSTRSGGQFYEQYF | TGTGCCAGCAGCACCCGCTCGGGGGGCCAATTCTACGAGCAGTACTTC
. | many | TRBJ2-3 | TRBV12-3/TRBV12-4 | CASSFLFSTDTQYF | TGTGCCAGCAGTTTCCTCTTCTCTACAGATACGCAGTATTTT
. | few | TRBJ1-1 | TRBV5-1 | CASSFAAGNTEAFF | TGCGCCAGCAGCTTCGCAGCGGGGAACACTGAAGCTTTCTTT
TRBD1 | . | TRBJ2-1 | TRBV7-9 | CASSERQGVWSSSNEQFF | TGTGCCAGCAGCGAAAGACAGGGGGTATGGTCCTCCTCCAATGAGCAGTTCTTC
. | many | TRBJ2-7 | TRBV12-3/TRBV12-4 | CASGVRGSRSYEQYF | TGTGCCAGCGGTGTTCGGGGCAGCCGGTCCTACGAGCAGTACTTC
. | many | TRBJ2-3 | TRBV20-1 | CSAPYTRSTDTQYF | TGCAGTGCTCCATACACCCGTAGTACAGATACGCAGTATTTT
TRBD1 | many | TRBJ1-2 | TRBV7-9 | CASSPRGTAISYGYTF | TGTGCCAGCAGCCCGCGAGGGACAGCTATTTCCTATGGCTACACCTTC
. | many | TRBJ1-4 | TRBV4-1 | CASSQNKAPGGEKLFF | TGCGCCAGCAGTCAGAATAAAGCCCCGGGCGGTGAAAAACTGTTTTTT
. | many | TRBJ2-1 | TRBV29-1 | CSANIGENEQFF | TGCAGCGCAAATATAGGGGAAAATGAGCAGTTCTTC
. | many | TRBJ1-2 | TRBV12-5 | CASGSLTEASHSGYTF | TGTGCTAGTGGTTCCCTGACAGAAGCATCGCACAGTGGCTACACCTTC
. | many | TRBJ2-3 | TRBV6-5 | CASRRSDTQYF | TGTGCCAGCCGCCGGTCAGATACGCAGTATTTT
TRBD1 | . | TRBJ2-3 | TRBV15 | CATSPRQGTDTQYF | TGTGCCACCAGCCCACGACAGGGGACAGATACGCAGTATTTT
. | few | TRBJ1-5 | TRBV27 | CASSPLNQPQHF | TGTGCCAGCAGTCCTTTAAATCAGCCCCAGCATTTT
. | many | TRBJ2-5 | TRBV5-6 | CASSLASPETQYF | TGTGCCAGCAGCTTGGCCAGTCCAGAGACCCAGTACTTC
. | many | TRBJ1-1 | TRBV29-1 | CSVVDRRYTEAFF | TGCAGCGTTGTTGACAGGAGATACACTGAAGCTTTCTTT
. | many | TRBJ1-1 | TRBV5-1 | CASSLDSGTEAFF | TGCGCCAGCAGCTTGGACAGCGGGACTGAAGCTTTCTTT
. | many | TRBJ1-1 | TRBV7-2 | CASSFARLDTEAFF | TGTGCCAGCAGCTTCGCCCGACTGGACACTGAAGCTTTCTTT
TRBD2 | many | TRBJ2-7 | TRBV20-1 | CSARSTSGGAALSPYEQYF | TGCAGTGCTAGAAGTACTAGCGGGGGGGCCGCTCTGTCGCCCTACGAGCAGTACTTC